This record looks at one TCR beta chain sequence and its context. Its specificity is unknown. Measured with immunoSEQ multiplex PCR; TCRdb has only the in-frame clones, and not every one. This table has 90,000 to 150,000 clones, approximately 90% appearing once. This record comes from a study of T cell responses to AZD1222 COVID-19 vaccine. Study results and limitations: Just a handful of people given AZD1222 tested seropositive at baseline.

V lost 7 bases and J lost 4; bases outside the gene matches: 6. Germline V gives CDR1 LGHNT, CDR2 FRNRAP. This CDR3 comprises 13 residues. The chain combines TRBV12-5 with TRBJ1-2, with TRBD1 identical over 7 bases. This clonotype was sampled from an adult who received the AZD1222 COVID-19 vaccine. The sequenced sample was peripheral blood, obtained 28 days after the second AZD1222 dose. The CDR3 nucleotides are TGTGCTAGTGATCAACGGGACAGCTATGGCTACACCTTC. Its translation: CASDQRDSYGYTF.